This TCR beta chain was recovered during a study of blood T cell repertoires in COVID-19. Overall study: Collection of acute and convalescent COVID-19 samples took place in the United States, Italy and Spain. Sample material is recorded as cDNA or gDNA derived from T cells, B-cell-depleted T cells, or PBMCs.

Original handling: Using reference gene primer amplification, nucleated cell counts were estimated. Repertoires were generated with immunoSEQ multiplex PCR, while TCRdb's copy carries only in-frame clones and drops some. Clone size and the V and J calls come from that table; the DNA yielded D and trimming. This sample has 200,000 to 250,000 clones; roughly 90% occur once, and the top ten carry 2.5% to 3%. After removal of 3 bases from V and 5 bases from J, the junction contained 11 bases not matched to a gene. Germline CDR1 is SGHTA and CDR2 is FQGNSA. The CDR3 loop spans 16 amino acids. The study assigned cohorts using participant-reported clinical history.

Material for sequencing was PBMCs or T cells enriched from blood (not recorded which). The clonotype originates from a woman between 25 and 40 years old with acute COVID-19. This chain uses TRBV7-2 with TRBJ2-5, with TRBD1 identical over 8 bases. CDR3 DNA: TGTGCCAGCAGCTTCCCCTTGTCAGGGGGCTTGGAGACCCAGTACTTC. Translation gives CASSFPLSGGLETQYF.